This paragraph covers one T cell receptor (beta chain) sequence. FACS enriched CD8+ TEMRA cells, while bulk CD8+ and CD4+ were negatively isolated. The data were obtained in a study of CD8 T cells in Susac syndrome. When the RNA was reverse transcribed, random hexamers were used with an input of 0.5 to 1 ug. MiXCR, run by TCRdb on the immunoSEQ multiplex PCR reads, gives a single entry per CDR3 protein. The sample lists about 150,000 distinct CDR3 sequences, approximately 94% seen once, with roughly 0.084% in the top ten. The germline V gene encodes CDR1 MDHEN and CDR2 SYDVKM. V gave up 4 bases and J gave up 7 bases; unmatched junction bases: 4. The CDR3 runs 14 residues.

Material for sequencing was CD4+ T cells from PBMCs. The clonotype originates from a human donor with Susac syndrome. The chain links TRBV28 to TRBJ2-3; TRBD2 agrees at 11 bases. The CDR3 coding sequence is TGTGCCAGCAGTTCGACTAGCGGGATCCATACGCAGTATTTT. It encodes CASSSTSGIHTQYF.